Detailed here is one T cell receptor beta chain. The antigen remains undetermined. Peripheral blood CD8+ and CD4+ T cells were profiled by TCR beta sequencing. This record belongs to a study of CD8 T cells in Susac syndrome. Study results and limitations: The study found that Susac CD8+ clonal expansion peaked in TEMRA cells and active patients. That the number of individuals in its TCR sequencing and HLA analysis was relatively small was acknowledged by the study.

The RNA, about 0.45 to 1 ug, was put through reverse transcription using random hexamers. The CDR3 of TCR beta was amplified by immunoSEQ multiplex PCR across 54 Vbeta and 13 Jbeta. A single record per CDR3 protein comes from TCRdb applying MiXCR to the immunoSEQ multiplex PCR reads. The table has some 130,000 distinct CDR3 sequences, over 90% seen once. The sequence derives from a human donor with Susac syndrome. Material for sequencing was CD8+ T cells from PBMCs.

The CDR3 spells CASSFPPPTDNYGYTF. The DNA of the CDR3 is TGTGCCAGCAGTTTCCCTCCCCCGACGGATAACTATGGCTACACCTTC. The chain joins TRBV12-3 or TRBV12-4 to TRBJ1-2; D uncertain. V was clipped by 3 bases and J by 1 base, with 15 bases between them. The CDR3 covers 16 residues.